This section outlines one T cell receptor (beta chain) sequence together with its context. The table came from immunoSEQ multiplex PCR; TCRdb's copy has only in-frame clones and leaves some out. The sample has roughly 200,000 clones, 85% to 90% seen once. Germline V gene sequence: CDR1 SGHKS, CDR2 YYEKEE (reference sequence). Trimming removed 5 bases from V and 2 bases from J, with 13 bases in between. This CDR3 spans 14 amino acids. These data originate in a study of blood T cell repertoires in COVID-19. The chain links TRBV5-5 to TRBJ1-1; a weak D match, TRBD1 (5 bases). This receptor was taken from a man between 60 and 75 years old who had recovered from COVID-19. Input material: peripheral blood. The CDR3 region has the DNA TGTGCCAGCAGACCCCCAGGGCCAAACACTGAAGCTTTCTTT. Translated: CASRPPGPNTEAFF.